This T cell receptor (beta chain) was captured in a study of shared clonotypes between healthy human individuals. V shed 11 bases and J 6 bases; nucleotides not matched to a gene: 7. This CDR3 has 13 residues. Germline CDR1 reads MNHNS; CDR2 reads SASEGT. Source study methods: For the immunoSEQ data, sequences were junction-only without quality scores, so filtering differed. Profiling relied on immunoSEQ multiplex PCR, and the TCRdb table lists in-frame clones only, not all of them. The V and J calls and clone size are taken from that table; D and trimming were inferred from the DNA. The table records some 2 million clones, approximately 94% of them present only once. It was CD45RO-negative cells, positively selected for CCR7, that made up naive CD8 cells, with terminally differentiated effector memory CD45RA+ cells excluded.

Sequencing was performed on naive CD8+ T cells sorted from blood. This clonotype originated in a man younger than 35 in good health. The chain employs TRBV6-1 and TRBJ2-1, with 10 positions matching TRBD2. The CDR3, as DNA: TGTGCCCTAGGGACTAGCGAGAGCAATGAGCAGTTCTTC. This encodes CALGTSESNEQFF.